The 11 T cell receptor beta chains in this list originate from one sample, sequenced in a study of blood T cell repertoires in COVID-19. Data came from immunoSEQ multiplex PCR; TCRdb stores just in-frame clones and leaves some out. The repertoire holds 300,000 to 400,000 clones, about 89% seen once, with around 4.8% in the top ten. The sample consisted of PBMCs or T cells enriched from blood (not recorded which). The receptors originated from a man aged 60 to 69 who had recovered from COVID-19.

This clone has a single count. The chain combines TRBV18 with TRBJ2-7; TRBD1 is a possible D gene (5 bases). Germline V gene data show CDR1 as KGHSH and CDR2 as LQKENI. The CDR3 consists of 13 residues. The V end was cut by 2 bases, the J end by 6 bases, with 11 bases between. The CDR3 DNA sequence: TGTGCCAGCTCACCAAGTCTCCAGGGCGAGCAGTACTTC. Translating gives CASSPSLQGEQYF.

The genes are TRBV30 and TRBJ1-5, with 8 nucleotides matching TRBD1. J gave up 3 bases and V 3 bases, and 7 bases lay outside the gene matches. Germline-derived CDR1 and CDR2 are GTSNPN and SVGIG (reference sequence). This CDR3 region has 15 residues. The CDR3 nucleotides read TGTGCCTGGAGCCATGGACAGGGCTCCAATCAGCCCCAGCATTTT. This gives the protein CAWSHGQGSNQPQHF.

The chain employs TRBV4-1 and TRBJ1-1; TRBD1 agrees at 11 bases. From germline, CDR1 is MGHRA and CDR2 YSYEKL. The CDR3 consists of 15 residues. Trimming cost V 4 bases and J 4 bases; bases outside gene matches: 5. CDR3 amino acids: CASSLPGQGGTEAFF. The CDR3 nucleotides are TGCGCCAGCAGCCTCCCGGGACAGGGGGGCACTGAAGCTTTCTTT.

This clone was recorded once. The chain recombines TRBV20-1 with TRBJ1-1; D is unresolved. The CDR3 spans 13 residues. Trimming stripped 3 bases from V and 4 bases from J, with 12 bases between. The germline gives CDR1 DFQATT, CDR2 SNEGSKA (reference sequence). CDR3 bases: TGCAGTGCTAGTCGGGAGCGGGGCACTGAAGCTTTCTTT. Amino acids: CSASRERGTEAFF.

The chain links TRBV16 to TRBJ2-7; D not certain. CDR1 KGHSY and CDR2 FQNENV come from the germline V gene. CDR3 length: 12 residues. Trimming pared 1 base from V and 3 bases from J, leaving 4 bases between. The CDR3 bases are TGTGCCAGCAGCCAATTCCACTACGAGCAGTACTTC. Amino acids: CASSQFHYEQYF.

The chain carries TRBV19 and TRBJ2-4; 10 nucleotides line up with TRBD1. Germline-derived CDR1 and CDR2 are LNHDA and SQIVND (reference sequence). This CDR3 is 15 amino acids long. V was pared by 3 bases and J by 9 bases, with 8 bases of the junction left unmatched. The CDR3 DNA reads TGTGCCAGTAGTATGGAAGGGACAGGGGTACGCATTCAGTACTTC. This gives the protein CASSMEGTGVRIQYF.

This chain uses TRBV18 with TRBJ2-5; D is perhaps TRBD1 (6 bases). Trimming removed 5 bases at V and 4 bases at J, with 14 bases between. Germline V gene data show CDR1 as KGHSH and CDR2 as LQKENI. The CDR3 extends over 14 amino acids. CDR3 loop: CASSANTGRETQYF. The CDR3 DNA reads TGTGCCAGCTCAGCTAATACAGGGAGAGAGACCCAGTACTTC.

This clone occurred a few times. The chain couples TRBV3-1 (or the pseudogene TRBV3-2) to TRBJ1-5; 8 bases map to TRBD1. This CDR3 spans 17 amino acids. After removal of 4 bases from V and 3 bases from J, the junction contained 11 bases not matched to a gene. The germline CDR1 and CDR2 sequences are LGHDT and YNNKEL (reference sequence). CDR3 bases: TGTGCCAGCAGCCCACCGCCGGGACAGGCGTCCAATCAGCCCCAGCATTTT. It yields the protein CASSPPPGQASNQPQHF.

The V call is TRBV28, the J call TRBJ1-5; maybe TRBD1 (6 bases). V was shortened by 0 bases and J by 3 bases, with 9 bases between the two germline ends. This CDR3 is 15 amino acids long. CDR1 is MDHEN and CDR2 is SYDVKM in the germline V gene. CDR3 bases: TGTGCCAGCAGTTTATGGGGGGGGCTCAATCAGCCCCAGCATTTT. Its translation: CASSLWGGLNQPQHF.

The chain couples TRBV5-5 to TRBJ1-6; TRBD1 aligns across 7 bases. CDR3 length equals 16 residues. From germline, CDR1 is SGHKS and CDR2 YYEKEE (reference sequence). V dropped 3 bases and J dropped 9; count of bases not matched to a gene: 12. As DNA, the CDR3 is TGTGCCAGCAGCTGGGGTCCCGGGACAGAAGCTTCACCCCTCCACTTT. Translation gives CASSWGPGTEASPLHF.

CDR3 in amino acids: CASSMARPVNTGELFF. The CDR3 DNA follows: TGTGCCAGTAGTATGGCCAGGCCCGTGAACACCGGGGAGCTGTTTTTT. The chain joins TRBV19 to TRBJ2-2, with D unclear. Germline V gives CDR1 LNHDA, CDR2 SQIVND (reference sequence). Trimming took off 3 bases at V and 1 base at J, with 12 bases between the two ends. The CDR3 is 16 amino acids. Full variable domain (rest looked up from reference TRBV19 and TRBJ2-2): DGGITQSPKYLFRKEGQNVTLSCEQNLNHDAMYWYRQDPGQGLRLIYYSQIVNDFQKGDIAEGYSVSREKKESFPLTVTSAQKNPTAFYLCASSMARPVNTGELFFGEGSRLTVL.